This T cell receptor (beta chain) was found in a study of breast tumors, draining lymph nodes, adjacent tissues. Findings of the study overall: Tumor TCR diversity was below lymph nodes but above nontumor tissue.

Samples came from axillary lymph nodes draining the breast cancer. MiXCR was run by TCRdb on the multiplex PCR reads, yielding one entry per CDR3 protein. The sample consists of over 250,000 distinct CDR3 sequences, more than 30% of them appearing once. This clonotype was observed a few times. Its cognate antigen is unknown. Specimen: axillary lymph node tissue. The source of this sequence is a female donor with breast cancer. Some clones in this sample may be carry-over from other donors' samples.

This CDR3 reads CAWSVFGARGSYEQYF. The CDR3 bases are TGTGCCTGGAGTGTCTTCGGGGCGAGGGGATCCTACGAGCAGTACTTC. The chain uses TRBV30 and TRBJ2-7; either TRBD1 or TRBD2 may supply D (5 bases each). The germline V and J ends were trimmed by 0 bases and 1 base, with 16 bases remaining between them. The germline gives CDR1 GTSNPN, CDR2 SVGIG (reference sequence). CDR3 length: 16 residues.